Listed here is a single T cell receptor beta chain. What it binds is unknown. Germline-derived CDR1 and CDR2 are SGHDN and FVKESK. Trimming took off 3 bases at V and 6 bases at J, with 14 bases between the two ends. CDR3 length: 14 amino acids. The donors were part of the validation cohort of 120 subjects. That cohort was separate from the first cohort, which comprised fewer than 800 subjects. The sample originates from a study of cytomegalovirus exposure and HLA in healthy donors. The study, taken as a whole, reports: The finding came from a later analysis; first-cohort TCR clusters tended to co-occur in the 110 or so validation repertoires. Altogether, 164 TCR beta chains were recorded as cytomegalovirus-associated. As was reported, the classifier diagnosed cytomegalovirus status with high specificity and sensitivity.

The data were produced by immunoSEQ multiplex PCR, yet TCRdb's version contains in-frame clones alone and is incomplete. This sample has 250,000 or so clones, with around nine tenths found just once. The genes are TRBV14 and TRBJ1-2; weak D call: TRBD1 (6 bases). The clonotype was recovered from a young man in good health and CMV-seronegative. Source material: PBMCs. CDR3 nucleotide sequence: TGTGCCAGCAGCCACAAGGGGGGGCCGAATGGCTACACCTTC. It yields the protein CASSHKGGPNGYTF.